The rows below give T cell receptor beta chains drawn from one sample of a study of patients and donors after allogeneic stem cell transplantation. One entry per CDR3 protein, called by TCRdb with MiXCR from the RT-PCR reads. The sample yields around 150,000 distinct CDR3 sequences, approximately 40% seen once. Sequencing was performed on blood, either unsorted or a sorted T cell fraction (not recorded which). The receptors originated from a human donor who was either an allogeneic HSCT recipient or a stem cell or donor lymphocyte infusion donor (not recorded which). It is not recorded whose cells these are; they may come from a transplant donor. The CDR3 runs from the conserved cysteine through the conserved F or W. Fields, in order: V gene, D gene, clone size, CDR3 protein. The D gene is left open where the match is weak. The listing skips clone size in some rows; elsewhere it reads once, few, many or a size class.

v_call: TRBV7-6; d_call: TRBD1; clone_size: few; cdr3_aa: CASSLNSRGHRTEAFF
v_call: TRBV29-1; d_call: NA; clone_size: few; cdr3_aa: CSVVGGSGTEAFF
v_call: TRBV7-9; d_call: NA; clone_size: NA; cdr3_aa: CASPPGPRNTGELFF
v_call: TRBV10-3; d_call: TRBD1; clone_size: NA; cdr3_aa: CAISVRGTVASDSGNTIYF
v_call: TRBV12-3/TRBV12-4; d_call: NA; clone_size: NA; cdr3_aa: CASTVRARRTEAFF
v_call: TRBV6-5; d_call: NA; clone_size: NA; cdr3_aa: CASSSQGHNSPLHF
v_call: TRBV10-3; d_call: NA; clone_size: few; cdr3_aa: CAISELGDSESTEAFF
v_call: TRBV7-8; d_call: NA; clone_size: many; cdr3_aa: CASSLAGSEAFIGYTF
v_call: TRBV18; d_call: TRBD1; clone_size: NA; cdr3_aa: CASSPLDSGQSSYNSPLHF
v_call: TRBV10-3; d_call: NA; clone_size: NA; cdr3_aa: CAISEWASEAFF
v_call: TRBV5-5; d_call: TRBD1; clone_size: NA; cdr3_aa: CASRAGGATEAFF
v_call: TRBV4-2; d_call: TRBD2; clone_size: few; cdr3_aa: CASSQSLAGALTGELFF
v_call: TRBV4-3; d_call: NA; clone_size: few; cdr3_aa: CASSQGAYSYEQYF
v_call: TRBV12-3/TRBV12-4; d_call: NA; clone_size: few; cdr3_aa: CASSSRDTKKMTNYGYTF
v_call: TRBV12-3/TRBV12-4; d_call: NA; clone_size: NA; cdr3_aa: CASSWAGGSNQPQHF
v_call: TRBV5-6; d_call: TRBD2; clone_size: once; cdr3_aa: CASSEGLAGETGELFF